Listed here are 22 T cell receptor beta chains from one sample, sequenced in a study of CD8 T cell repertoires and HIV-1 epitope variants. The antigens of these receptors remain unknown. The table came from immunoSEQ multiplex PCR; TCRdb's copy has only in-frame clones and leaves some out. The top ten hold 35% to 55% of the sample, which has fewer than 7,000 clones, 65% to 70% seen once. The sequenced material came from cultured CD8+ T cells derived from PBMCs. All receptors come from a male donor with HIV.

There are a few counts of this clone. The J gene is TRBJ2-1, the V gene TRBV28; TRBD1 agrees at 7 bases. Trimming at V came to 1 base and at J to 1 base, leaving 4 bases not matched to a gene. CDR1 and CDR2 from the germline V gene are MDHEN and SYDVKM. CDR3 length equals 16 residues. This CDR3 is CASSLSQGISYNEQFF. The CDR3 nucleotides read TGTGCCAGCAGTTTATCACAGGGGATATCCTACAATGAGCAGTTCTTC. Drawing the rest from reference TRBV28 and TRBJ2-1, the complete variable domain is DVKVTQSSRYLVKRTGEKVFLECVQDMDHENMFWYRQDPGLGLRLIYFSYDVKMKEKGDIPEGYSVSREKKERFSLILESASTNQTSMYLCASSLSQGISYNEQFFGPGTRLTVL.

This clone was counted between two and nine times. The chain links TRBV7-6 to TRBJ2-7; D gene uncertain. The CDR3 is 15 residues long. Trimming pared 1 base from V and 3 bases from J, leaving 13 bases between. CDR1 and CDR2 (germline): SGHVS, FNYEAQ. The CDR3 nucleotides are TGTGCCAGCAGCTTAGAGGCAGACTCCTACTACGAGCAGTACTTC. Amino acid sequence: CASSLEADSYYEQYF.

V usage is TRBV5-6 and J usage is TRBJ1-3; D unresolved. Trimming took 4 bases from V and 1 from J, leaving 9 bases between them. This CDR3 region has 14 residues. Germline assignment: CDR1 SGHDT and CDR2 YYEEEE. The CDR3 DNA reads as TGTGCCAGCAGCGTTGGGAATTCTGGAAACACCATATATTTT. Its translation: CASSVGNSGNTIYF.

The rearrangement links TRBV7-2 to TRBJ1-5, with D perhaps TRBD1 (5 bases). Germline V gene sequence: CDR1 SGHTA, CDR2 FQGNSA. The CDR3 sequence is 17 residues long. The ends were cut back, 1 base at V and 0 bases at J, with 13 bases in the middle. CDR3 in amino acids: CASSLGQGRDSNQPQHF. The CDR3 bases are TGTGCCAGCAGCTTAGGGCAGGGTCGGGATAGCAATCAGCCCCAGCATTTT. Full variable domain (missing parts from reference TRBV7-2 and TRBJ1-5): GAGVSQSPSNKVTEKGKDVELRCDPISGHTALYWYRQSLGQGLEFLIYFQGNSAPDKSGLPSDRFSAERTGGSVSTLTIQRTQQEDSAVYLCASSLGQGRDSNQPQHFGDGTRLSIL.

The chain carries TRBV19 and TRBJ1-2; possible D gene TRBD1, 5 bases. The CDR3 sequence is 11 residues long. Per germline, CDR1 LNHDA and CDR2 SQIVND (reference sequence). V was cut by 9 bases and J by 4 bases, with 9 bases left in between. The CDR3: CASSQGYGYTF. In DNA form, the CDR3 reads TGTGCCAGCTCTCAGGGCTATGGCTACACCTTC.

In this sample, this clone turned up a few times. One junction end disagrees with the germline gene, perhaps due to a read error. The J gene is TRBJ2-7, the V gene TRBV5-6; TRBD2 aligns across 8 bases. The CDR3 totals 14 residues. CDR1 SGHDT and CDR2 YYEEEE come from the germline V gene. CDR3 DNA sequence: TGTGCCAGCAGCGCGGGACTAGGTTCCTCCGAGCAGTACTTC. Amino acids: CASSAGLGSSEQYF. Supplemented by reference TRBV5-6 and TRBJ2-7, the full variable domain reads DAGVTQSPTHLIKTRGQQVTLRCSPKSGHDTVSWYQQALGQGPQFIFQYYEEEERQRGNFPDRFSGHQFPNYSSELNVNALLLGDSALYLCASSAGLGSSEQYFGPGTRLTVT.

Only one count was recorded for this clone. The J gene is TRBJ2-5, the V gene TRBV19; D not resolved. CDR1 is LNHDA and CDR2 is SQIVND in the germline V gene (reference sequence). This CDR3 contains 13 residues. V was cut by 3 bases and J by 5 bases, with 10 bases left in between. The DNA of the CDR3 is TGTGCCAGTAGTATCCACATTCTTGAGACCCAGTACTTC. Residues: CASSIHILETQYF.

The CDR3 nucleotides are TGTGCCAGCAGTTTAGAGTCTGCGAGGGGGACCCAGTACTTC. It encodes CASSLESARGTQYF. The chain joins TRBV28 to TRBJ2-5, with D perhaps matching TRBD1 or TRBD2 (5 bases each). Germline CDR1 is MDHEN and CDR2 is SYDVKM. The CDR3 has 14 amino acids. The germline V and J ends were trimmed by 2 bases and 7 bases, with 14 bases remaining between them.

The chain recombines TRBV6-1 with TRBJ1-5; D remains unclear. The germline V and J ends were trimmed by 2 bases and 6 bases, with 11 bases remaining between them. The CDR3 has 14 residues. CDR1 and CDR2 (germline): MNHNS, SASEGT. CDR3 sequence reads: CASSESRYGQPQHF. As DNA, the CDR3 is TGTGCCAGCAGTGAATCTCGATACGGTCAGCCCCAGCATTTT.

The CDR3 bases are TGTGCCTGGAGTCGAACGGGCACTGAAGCTTTCTTT. It translates to CAWSRTGTEAFF. The chain employs TRBV30 and TRBJ1-1; D ambiguous. The CDR3 sequence is 12 residues long. Per germline, CDR1 GTSNPN and CDR2 SVGIG (reference sequence). V lost 2 bases, J lost 4 bases, and 8 bases lay in between. Full variable domain (missing parts from reference TRBV30 and TRBJ1-1): SQTIHQWPATLVQPVGSPLSLECTVEGTSNPNLYWYRQAAGRGLQLLFYSVGIGQISSEVPQNLSASRPQDRQFILSSKKLLLSDSGFYLCAWSRTGTEAFFGQGTRLTVV.

The genes are TRBV5-6 and TRBJ2-7, with TRBD2 matching 10 bases. Germline V gene data show CDR1 as SGHDT and CDR2 as YYEEEE. Unmatched junction bases numbered 3, after V lost 4 bases and J lost 2 bases. The CDR3 is made up of 14 amino acids. CDR3 protein: CASSTGLAAYEQYF. CDR3 coding DNA: TGTGCCAGCAGCACCGGACTAGCGGCCTACGAGCAGTACTTC.

J is TRBJ1-5 and V is TRBV5-1, with 8 bases that match TRBD1. The V gene end was trimmed by 2 bases and the J gene end by 6 bases; junction bases not matched to a gene: 1. Per the germline V gene, CDR1 is SGHRS and CDR2 is YFSETQ. The CDR3 runs to 13 residues. The CDR3 sequence is CASSLQGGQPQHF. CDR3 nucleotides: TGCGCCAGCAGCTTACAGGGGGGTCAGCCCCAGCATTTT.

CDR3 sequence (DNA): TGTGCCAGCAGTTCCACCACGACTAGCGGGATTATGTACGAGCAGTACTTC. Its protein is CASSSTTTSGIMYEQYF. The genes are TRBV28 and TRBJ2-7; TRBD2 matches at 11 bases. The CDR3 loop spans 17 amino acids. The ends lost 4 bases at V and 4 bases at J; junction bases unmatched: 12. Per the germline V gene, CDR1 is MDHEN and CDR2 is SYDVKM.

This sequence joins TRBV6-5 and TRBJ2-3; 8 nucleotides align to TRBD1. Per the germline V gene, CDR1 is MNHEY and CDR2 is SVGAGI. The V segment lost 7 bases and the J segment 5 bases; nucleotides outside the gene matches: 8. The CDR3 consists of 14 residues. Here the CDR3 DNA reads TGTGCCAGCACCCCACAGGGGGTTAAAGATACGCAGTATTTT. Translation: CASTPQGVKDTQYF.

This clone is termed large. The V call is TRBV6-1, the J call TRBJ1-2; D is undetermined. Germline V lookup: CDR1 MNHNS, CDR2 SASEGT. V shed 2 bases and J shed 3 bases, with 16 bases lying between them. This CDR3 has 16 amino acids. The CDR3 DNA follows: TGTGCCAGCAGTGAACTTCCACAAGACCTAGACTATGGCTACACCTTC. This translates into CASSELPQDLDYGYTF.

This clone was found once. The gene calls are TRBV6-1 and TRBJ1-6; 7 positions match TRBD1. This CDR3 is built from 14 residues. CDR1 is MNHNS and CDR2 is SASEGT in the germline V gene. After removal of 3 bases from V and 14 bases from J, the junction contained 10 bases not matched to a gene. The CDR3 reads CASSDRRGQATLHF. In DNA form, the CDR3 reads TGTGCCAGCAGTGATAGGAGGGGGCAAGCAACCCTCCACTTT.

This clone was seen more than once but under ten times. This rearrangement joins TRBV2 to TRBJ2-7, with D unclear. The germline gives CDR1 SNHLY, CDR2 FYNNEI. Trimming took 7 bases from V and 0 from J, leaving 7 bases between them. CDR3 length: 12 residues. The DNA of the CDR3 is TGTGCCAGCATGGTCGACTCCTACGAGCAGTACTTC. Its translation: CASMVDSYEQYF. Filled out from reference TRBV2 and TRBJ2-7, the complete variable domain reads EPEVTQTPSHQVTQMGQEVILRCVPISNHLYFYWYRQILGQKVEFLVSFYNNEISEKSEIFDDQFSVERPDGSNFTLKIRSTKLEDSAMYFCASMVDSYEQYFGPGTRLTVT.

The J gene is TRBJ2-5, the V gene TRBV28, with D unresolved. The ends were cut back, 11 bases at V and 5 bases at J, with 9 bases in the middle. The CDR3 runs 10 residues. Germline V gene lookup returns CDR1 MDHEN and CDR2 SYDVKM. CDR3 protein: CAAGLETQYF. CDR3 DNA sequence: TGTGCCGCCGGATTGGAGACCCAGTACTTC.

The J gene is TRBJ1-2, the V gene TRBV30; D perhaps matches TRBD1 (6 bases). This CDR3 region has 15 residues. Deletions cut 6 bases from V and 2 bases from J, with 19 bases between. In germline, CDR1 is GTSNPN, CDR2 SVGIG (reference sequence). CDR3 sequence reads: CACPAPGGPNYGYTF. The CDR3 coding sequence is TGTGCCTGTCCCGCCCCGGGGGGGCCGAACTATGGCTACACCTTC.

The rearrangement uses TRBV10-2 and TRBJ2-3, with D uncertain. The CDR3 spans 16 residues. Germline CDR1 WSHSY, CDR2 SAAADI. V gave up 0 bases and J gave up 1 base, with 11 bases separating them. CDR3 sequence: CASSESLRLGTDTQYF. Written as DNA, the CDR3 is TGCGCCAGCAGTGAGTCGCTGAGACTTGGCACAGATACGCAGTATTTT.

The V gene is TRBV19, the J gene TRBJ2-7; possibly TRBD2 for D (6 bases). CDR3 length: 14 residues. Germline CDR1 is LNHDA and CDR2 is SQIVND (reference sequence). V gave up 3 bases and J gave up 0 bases, with 9 bases separating them. CDR3: CASSMGGISYEQYF. The CDR3 nucleotides read TGTGCCAGTAGTATGGGCGGGATCTCCTACGAGCAGTACTTC.

The rearrangement joins TRBV2 to TRBJ2-5; weak D call: TRBD1 (5 bases). Trimming took off 2 bases at V and 3 bases at J, with 10 bases between the two ends. Germline V gene sequence: CDR1 SNHLY, CDR2 FYNNEI. The CDR3 extends over 14 amino acids. CDR3 sequence: CASSELLGEETQYF. CDR3 sequence (DNA): TGTGCCAGCAGTGAACTTTTAGGGGAAGAGACCCAGTACTTC.